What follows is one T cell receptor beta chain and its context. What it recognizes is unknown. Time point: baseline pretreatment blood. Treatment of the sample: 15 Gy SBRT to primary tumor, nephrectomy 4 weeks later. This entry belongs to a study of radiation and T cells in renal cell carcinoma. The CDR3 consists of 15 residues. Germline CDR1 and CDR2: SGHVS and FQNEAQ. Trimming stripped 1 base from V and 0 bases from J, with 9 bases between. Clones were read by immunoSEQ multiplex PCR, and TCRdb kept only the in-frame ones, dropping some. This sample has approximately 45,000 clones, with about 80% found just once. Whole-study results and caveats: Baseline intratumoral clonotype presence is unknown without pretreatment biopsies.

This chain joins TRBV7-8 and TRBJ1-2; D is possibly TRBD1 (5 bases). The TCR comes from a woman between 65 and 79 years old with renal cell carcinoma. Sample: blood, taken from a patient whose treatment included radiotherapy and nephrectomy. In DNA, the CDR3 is TGTGCCAGCAGCTTAGGTTCAGGGCCTAACTATGGCTACACCTTC. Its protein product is CASSLGSGPNYGYTF.